This TCR beta chain was sequenced in a study of T cells expressing NK-cell markers. CDR3 length: 15 amino acids. Per the germline V gene, CDR1 is DFQATT and CDR2 is SNEGSKA (reference sequence). One entry per CDR3 protein, without DNA, is what TCRdb gives after re-calling the 5' RACE reads. Its table records 350,000 to 500,000 distinct CDR3 sequences. What was sequenced was blood T cells: a sorted CD56 or NKG2C T cell subset, CD4+ or CD8+ T cells, or bulk PBMC T cells (not recorded which). This TCR derives from a woman aged 18 to 75 in good health. The V gene is TRBV20-1, the J gene TRBJ1-5; the D call of TRBD1 rests on TCRdb alone, since no DNA is present to check it. The CDR3 protein is CSASDSSDSNQPQHF.